This T cell receptor (beta chain) was recorded in a study of blood T cell repertoires in COVID-19. Study-wide background: Researchers got acute and convalescent COVID-19 samples from the United States, Italy and Spain. The analysed material was cDNA or gDNA that came from T cells, B-cell-depleted T cells, or PBMCs.

The CDR3 is made up of 14 amino acids. The V end was cut by 2 bases, the J end by 1 base, with 6 bases between. CDR1 SNHLY and CDR2 FYNNEI come from the germline V gene. Original analysis: Amplifying reference gene primers gave estimates of nucleated cell counts. Only in-frame clones appear in the TCRdb table, and some are missing; sequencing was by immunoSEQ multiplex PCR. V and J calls and clone size follow that table, whereas D and trimming were derived from the DNA. The table includes 300,000 to 350,000 clones, about nine tenths detected once. Patients of the Seattle cohort, enrolled during active infection, were followed longitudinally.

The TCR was taken from a woman aged 25-40 years with COVID-19, enrolled during active disease. The chain recombines TRBV2 with TRBJ1-5; D remains ambiguous. Sample: peripheral blood. The CDR3 nucleotides read TGTGCCAGCAGTGAATCTGTGAGCAATCAGCCCCAGCATTTT. It codes for CASSESVSNQPQHF.